This record covers a single T cell receptor beta chain. This clonotype occurred many times. The antigen this receptor binds is unknown. No base-level quality is on record; no much larger clone is a single base apart. The junction shows trimming of 6 bases on V and 16 bases on J, plus 19 bases between the germline ends. Spanning cysteine to phenylalanine, the CDR3 consists of 12 amino acids. The entry retains the CDR3 DNA only, 36 bases that are in frame from base 1. TCRdb lists the instrument as Illumina HiSeq 2500. TCR beta libraries were prepared by quantitative 5'-RACE with molecular barcodes. Per the source publication's procedure: Disease-linked TCR variants were identified with a new computational method built on a probabilistic model of VDJ rearrangement. TCRdb took the public reads, trimmed them with fastp at Q25, ran MiXCR for clone calling and kept in-frame beta chains. Identical CDR3 proteins give one entry, which carries the most common genes and DNA. The V and J calls shown here were made by TCRdb, not taken from the authors' results. The sample contains around 180,000 distinct CDR3 sequences, under 15% of them found a single time. The top ten constitute 8% to 13% of the sample.

This record belongs to a study of CD8 T cells in ankylosing spondylitis (dated by TCRdb to the late 2010s). For context, the study as a whole: The study profiled T cell receptor beta repertoires in healthy donors and ankylosing spondylitis patients to find disease-linked TCR variants. The whole study cohort included 108 healthy donors and about two dozen ankylosing spondylitis patients. Peripheral blood was sampled, and synovial fluid was also collected from ankylosing spondylitis patients.

Paper-wide results and their limitations: Some of the motif variants had been reported before in the synovial fluid and blood of reactive arthritis patients, a finding that suggests common disease-initiation mechanisms. The disease-linked clones showed a CD8+ phenotype and occurred at relatively low frequencies in peripheral blood. The disease-linked clones were reported as significantly enriched in matched synovial fluid samples from ankylosing spondylitis patients. A TCR beta motif of several highly homologous amino acid variants appeared characteristic of blood from ankylosing spondylitis patients.

Sequenced: blood, either unsorted or a sorted T cell fraction (not recorded which). The V and J segments used are TRBV12-3 or TRBV12-4 and TRBJ2-1; no D gene call is confident. This receptor was taken from a female donor with ankylosing spondylitis or in good health (not recorded which). The nucleotide sequence reads TGTGCCAGCAGCCCCGACTCCGCGGCCTACTTCTTC. This encodes CASSPDSAAYFF.